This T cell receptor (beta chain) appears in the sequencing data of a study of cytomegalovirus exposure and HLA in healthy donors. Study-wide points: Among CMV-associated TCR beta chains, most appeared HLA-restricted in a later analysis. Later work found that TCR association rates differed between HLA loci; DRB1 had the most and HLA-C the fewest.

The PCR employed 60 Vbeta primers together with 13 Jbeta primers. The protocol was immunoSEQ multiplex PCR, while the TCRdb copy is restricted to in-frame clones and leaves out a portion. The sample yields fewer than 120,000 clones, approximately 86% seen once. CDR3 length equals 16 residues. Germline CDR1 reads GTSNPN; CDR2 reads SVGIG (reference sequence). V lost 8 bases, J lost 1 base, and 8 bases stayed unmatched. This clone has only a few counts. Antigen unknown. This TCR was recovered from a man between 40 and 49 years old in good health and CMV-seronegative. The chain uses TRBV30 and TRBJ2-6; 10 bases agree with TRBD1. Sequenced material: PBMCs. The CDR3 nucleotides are TGTGCCGGGTCCGGGACAGGGGTATCTGGGGCCAACGTCCTGACTTTC. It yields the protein CAGSGTGVSGANVLTF.